The next 26 T cell receptor beta chains were all read from a single sample in a study of CD8 T cells in Susac syndrome. The RNA input was roughly 0.5 to 1 ug, and it was reverse transcribed with random hexamers. TCRdb reprocessed the immunoSEQ multiplex PCR reads via MiXCR and lists one record per CDR3 protein. The table includes 170,000 or so distinct CDR3 sequences, approximately 96% detected once. The material sequenced was CD8+ T cells from PBMCs. Receptors originate from a human donor with multiple sclerosis.

The genes are TRBV11-1 and TRBJ2-5, with unresolved D. Germline lookup yields CDR1 SGHAT and CDR2 FQDESV (reference sequence). The CDR3 runs to 10 residues. V was trimmed by 6 bases and J by 4 bases, leaving 3 bases between them. CDR3 region: CASRSETQYF. CDR3 DNA: TGTGCCAGCAGGTCAGAGACCCAGTACTTC.

The CDR3 sequence: CASSIPGTGREQYF. CDR3 coding DNA: TGTGCCAGTAGTATCCCCGGTACGGGGCGCGAGCAGTACTTC. The J gene is TRBJ2-7, the V gene TRBV19; either TRBD1 or TRBD2 may supply D (5 bases each). The germline CDR1 and CDR2 sequences are LNHDA and SQIVND (reference sequence). The CDR3 is 14 amino acids. The germline V and J ends were trimmed by 3 bases and 6 bases, with 15 bases remaining between them.

This chain uses TRBV20-1 with TRBJ1-5; 7 bases line up with TRBD1. With V trimmed by 6 bases and J by 1 base, 15 bases remained unmatched. CDR1 is DFQATT and CDR2 is SNEGSKA in the germline V gene (reference sequence). The CDR3 consists of 17 residues. The CDR3 nucleotides are TGCAGTGCCAGTCAGTTGACAGGGAAGAGGAGCAATCAGCCCCAGCATTTT. Translated: CSASQLTGKRSNQPQHF.

The chain is built from TRBV5-6 and TRBJ2-1; D is unclear. V lost 1 base and J 8 bases, leaving 7 bases between the germline ends. Germline loops: CDR1 SGHDT, CDR2 YYEEEE. This CDR3 region has 12 residues. The CDR3 DNA reads TGTGCCAGCAGCTTGAGGACCGATGAGCAGTTCTTC. It yields the protein CASSLRTDEQFF.

The J gene is TRBJ1-1, the V gene TRBV7-9; 7 bases are shared with TRBD1. CDR3 length equals 15 residues. The V gene's germline CDR1 is SEHNR and CDR2 FQNEAQ (reference sequence). J lost 4 bases, V lost 3 bases, and 8 bases had no gene match. The CDR3 DNA is TGTGCCAGCAGCTTCCCCCCGACAGGGATCACTGAAGCTTTCTTT. Translating gives CASSFPPTGITEAFF.

V usage is TRBV30 and J usage is TRBJ2-7; D is undetermined. Germline V gene sequence: CDR1 GTSNPN, CDR2 SVGIG (reference sequence). V lost 1 base and J 3 bases, leaving 4 bases between the germline ends. The CDR3 extends over 11 amino acids. For the CDR3, the DNA is TGTGCCTGGAGTGGGAACTACGAGCAGTACTTC. Protein: CAWSGNYEQYF.

The chain carries TRBV30 and TRBJ2-1; 10 bases are a match to TRBD2. Looked up from germline, CDR1 is GTSNPN and CDR2 is SVGIG (reference sequence). The trim removed 3 bases at V and 9 bases at J, leaving 5 bases unmatched. This CDR3 has 13 residues. For the CDR3, the DNA is TGTGCCTGGAGGGTTAGCGGGAGGAGTGAGCAGTTCTTC. This encodes CAWRVSGRSEQFF.

The V call is TRBV4-2, the J call TRBJ2-7; 9 bases line up with TRBD2. In germline, CDR1 is LGHNA, CDR2 YNFKEQ. CDR3 length: 17 amino acids. Trimming removed 0 bases from V and 0 bases from J; junction bases left unmatched: 6. This chain's CDR3 is CASSQETLAGTSYEQYF. The CDR3 nucleotides are TGTGCCAGCAGCCAAGAGACACTAGCGGGTACCTCCTACGAGCAGTACTTC.

The CDR3 nucleotides read TGTGCCAGCAGCCACGGCGCGACTGAAGCTTTCTTT. Translated, it gives CASSHGATEAFF. This chain joins TRBV3-1 and TRBJ1-1; D unresolved. From germline, CDR1 is LGHDT and CDR2 YNNKEL (reference sequence). V lost 3 bases, J lost 5 bases, and 7 bases lay in between. This CDR3 is built from 12 residues.

The chain is built from TRBV19 and TRBJ1-2, with no clear D. CDR1 is LNHDA and CDR2 is SQIVND in the germline V gene (reference sequence). V dropped 4 bases and J dropped 6 bases, with 12 bases sitting between them. CDR3 length: 13 residues. This CDR3 is CASSTRATDGYTF. The CDR3 nucleotides are TGTGCCAGTAGTACCCGGGCAACAGATGGCTACACCTTC. Full variable domain (rest looked up from reference TRBV19 and TRBJ1-2): DGGITQSPKYLFRKEGQNVTLSCEQNLNHDAMYWYRQDPGQGLRLIYYSQIVNDFQKGDIAEGYSVSREKKESFPLTVTSAQKNPTAFYLCASSTRATDGYTFGSGTRLTVV.

The genes are TRBV15 and TRBJ1-1, with D hard to call. CDR3 length equals 14 residues. Trimming cost V 3 bases and J 3 bases, with 11 bases left between them. Germline assignment: CDR1 LNHNV and CDR2 YYDKDF (reference sequence). As DNA, the CDR3 is TGTGCCACCAGCAGGCCTTGGGAGGACACTGAAGCTTTCTTT. It is translated as CATSRPWEDTEAFF.

The chain has TRBV20-1 and TRBJ2-7; D unresolved. CDR3 length equals 14 residues. With 0 bases removed from V and 2 bases from J, the gap between germline ends came to 11 bases. Germline V gene lookup returns CDR1 DFQATT and CDR2 SNEGSKA (reference sequence). CDR3 sequence: CSARDRFGAYEQYF. CDR3 sequence (DNA): TGCAGTGCTAGAGATCGGTTTGGGGCCTACGAGCAGTACTTC.

The chain couples TRBV5-1 to TRBJ2-3, with 9 positions matching TRBD1. This CDR3 spans 13 amino acids. Looked up from germline, CDR1 is SGHRS and CDR2 is YFSETQ. V shed 7 bases and J 4 bases; nucleotides not matched to a gene: 4. Here the CDR3 DNA reads TGCGCCAGCCGGGGACAGGGAGCAGATACGCAGTATTTT. Residues: CASRGQGADTQYF.

The chain combines TRBV15 with TRBJ2-1; D possibly matches TRBD1 or TRBD2 (5 bases each). The CDR3 has 15 residues. Germline CDR1 reads LNHNV; CDR2 reads YYDKDF (reference sequence). V was trimmed by 3 bases and J by 8 bases, leaving 17 bases between them. The CDR3: CATSSLGRDGDEQFF. The CDR3 DNA reads TGTGCCACCAGCAGTTTGGGCAGGGACGGGGATGAGCAGTTCTTC.

This clonotype was detected only a few times. The rearrangement joins TRBV5-1 to TRBJ2-7; 12 bases map to TRBD2. CDR1 and CDR2 (germline): SGHRS, YFSETQ. V dropped 5 bases and J dropped 4; count of bases not matched to a gene: 1. The CDR3 extends over 13 amino acids. CDR3 region: CASRTSGSYEQYF. The CDR3 DNA follows: TGCGCCAGCAGGACTAGCGGGAGTTACGAGCAGTACTTC.

This rearrangement joins TRBV13 to TRBJ1-1; D not certain. V was cut by 4 bases and J by 8 bases, with 11 bases left in between. In germline, CDR1 is PRHDT, CDR2 FYEKMQ (reference sequence). The CDR3 runs 12 residues. The CDR3 sequence: CASSYSVREAFF. In DNA form, the CDR3 reads TGTGCCAGCAGCTATTCAGTCCGGGAAGCTTTCTTT. Full variable domain (remainder filled in from reference TRBV13 and TRBJ1-1): AAGVIQSPRHLIKEKRETATLKCYPIPRHDTVYWYQQGPGQDPQFLISFYEKMQSDKGSIPDRFSAQQFSDYHSELNMSSLELGDSALYFCASSYSVREAFFGQGTRLTVV.

The chain employs TRBV5-6 and TRBJ2-6, with 8 bases that match TRBD1. The CDR3 loop spans 19 amino acids. With 1 base clipped from V and 5 bases from J, the junction kept 14 bases outside the gene matches. CDR1 SGHDT and CDR2 YYEEEE come from the germline V gene. DNA of the CDR3: TGTGCCAGCAGCTTGTCCTCGACAGGGGCTCAACTTCGGGCCAACGTCCTGACTTTC. Translated: CASSLSSTGAQLRANVLTF.

This chain uses TRBV5-6 with TRBJ2-3; maybe TRBD2 (5 bases). CDR3 length equals 14 residues. The V and J ends lost 4 bases and 2 bases respectively, with 11 bases between them. Germline CDR1 and CDR2: SGHDT and YYEEEE. The CDR3 DNA reads as TGTGCCAGCAGCAACGGACTCTACACAGATACGCAGTATTTT. Protein product: CASSNGLYTDTQYF. The full variable domain, completed using reference TRBV5-6 and TRBJ2-3, is DAGVTQSPTHLIKTRGQQVTLRCSPKSGHDTVSWYQQALGQGPQFIFQYYEEEERQRGNFPDRFSGHQFPNYSSELNVNALLLGDSALYLCASSNGLYTDTQYFGPGTRLTVL.

This chain uses TRBV15 with TRBJ2-3; 16 nucleotides agree with TRBD2. Germline V gene lookup returns CDR1 LNHNV and CDR2 YYDKDF (reference sequence). The CDR3 runs to 17 residues. J was trimmed by 9 bases and V by 1 base; bases with no gene match: 7. CDR3 sequence (DNA): TGTGCCACCAGCAGAGCCTCGGGACTAGCGGGAGGGAGGACGCAGTATTTT. It is translated as CATSRASGLAGGRTQYF.

V is TRBV11-2 and J is TRBJ2-7; 7 bases agree with TRBD2. The V gene's germline CDR1 is SGHAT and CDR2 FQNNGV. This CDR3 has 14 residues. After removal of 1 base from V and 6 bases from J, the junction contained 6 bases not matched to a gene. CDR3 sequence reads: CASSLVLAVAEQYF. The CDR3 nucleotides are TGTGCCAGCAGCTTAGTTCTAGCGGTAGCCGAGCAGTACTTC.

The J gene is TRBJ2-1, the V gene TRBV25-1; D unresolved. The CDR3 contains 16 residues. V was cut by 0 bases and J by 2 bases, with 11 bases left in between. CDR1 and CDR2 (germline): MGHDK, SYGVNS. CDR3 loop: CASSEYRAVTYNEQFF. The CDR3 region has the DNA TGTGCCAGCAGTGAATATCGGGCAGTGACCTACAATGAGCAGTTCTTC.

V usage is TRBV20-1 and J usage is TRBJ2-7; 8 bases match TRBD1. Germline lookup yields CDR1 DFQATT and CDR2 SNEGSKA (reference sequence). The CDR3 runs 14 residues. V was clipped by 5 bases and J by 0 bases; unmatched bases: 6. CDR3 sequence: CSAGTRGPSYEQYF. CDR3 DNA: TGCAGTGCTGGAACCAGGGGGCCCTCCTACGAGCAGTACTTC.

The chain joins TRBV29-1 to TRBJ2-7, with TRBD1 matching 7 bases. This CDR3 comprises 16 residues. Germline V gives CDR1 SQVTM, CDR2 ANQGSEA. V trimming: 1 base; J trimming: 0 bases; junction bases outside the gene matches: 9. The CDR3, as DNA: TGCAGCGTTGAAGGCACCTCCGGGACAGCCTCCTACGAGCAGTACTTC. Its translation: CSVEGTSGTASYEQYF.

V gene TRBV20-1 combines with J gene TRBJ2-7; the D gene is possibly TRBD1 (5 bases). Germline lookup yields CDR1 DFQATT and CDR2 SNEGSKA (reference sequence). CDR3 size: 14 residues. V lost 0 bases and J lost 3, with 12 bases in between. The CDR3 coding sequence is TGCAGTGCTAGAGATAGGGCAGGGAACTACGAGCAGTACTTC. Its translation: CSARDRAGNYEQYF.

The V call is TRBV18, the J call TRBJ1-2; D is unresolved. With 0 bases removed from V and 6 bases from J, the gap between germline ends came to 8 bases. The germline CDR1 and CDR2 sequences are KGHSH and LQKENI. This CDR3 is 13 amino acids long. The CDR3 spells CASSPPGFDGYTF. CDR3 sequence (DNA): TGTGCCAGCTCACCACCAGGGTTCGATGGCTACACCTTC.

The chain combines TRBV13 with TRBJ1-4; tentative D call: TRBD1 (6 bases). CDR3 length: 14 amino acids. Germline values: CDR1 PRHDT, CDR2 FYEKMQ (reference sequence). V lost 4 bases and J lost 4, with 10 bases in between. The CDR3: CASSSRTDNEKLFF. CDR3 nucleotide sequence: TGTGCCAGCAGCTCCCGGACAGATAATGAAAAACTGTTTTTT.